This T cell receptor (beta chain) is drawn from a study of cytomegalovirus exposure and HLA in healthy donors. Notes on the study in general: Sequencing likely generated an artifact that appeared as a cluster of highly shared sequence variants. A reported reduction in N-insertions relative to the approximately 640-donor mean was seen in an Asian-associated ancestry cluster in a later analysis.

Each donor was healthy, and each was a bone marrow donor. This clone has only one observation. Its antigen is still unknown. V lost 0 bases to trimming and J lost 3 bases; unmatched junction nucleotides: 5. The CDR3 is 16 amino acids. Germline V gene data show CDR1 as SQVTM and CDR2 as ANQGSEA. The PCR ran on 60 Vbeta and 13 Jbeta primers. TCRdb's copy holds only in-frame clones and misses some; the assay was immunoSEQ multiplex PCR. The data contain 90,000 to 120,000 clones, less than 80% of them singletons. Sequenced sample: PBMCs. This chain links TRBV29-1 with TRBJ2-7, with 13 bases lining up with TRBD2. The sequence was collected from a man aged 30-40 years in good health and CMV-seronegative. The CDR3 loop reads CSVEDPGTSGNYEQYF. CDR3 sequence (DNA): TGCAGCGTTGAAGATCCCGGGACTAGCGGGAACTACGAGCAGTACTTC.